The 7 T cell receptor beta chains below all came from one sample that was sequenced in a study of T cell responses to AZD1222 COVID-19 vaccine. The protocol was immunoSEQ multiplex PCR, while the TCRdb copy is restricted to in-frame clones and leaves out a portion. The data show 130,000 or so clones, approximately 90% seen once. The sequencing here drew on peripheral blood, taken 28 days after the second AZD1222 dose. The receptors derive from an adult who received the AZD1222 COVID-19 vaccine.

The chain is built from TRBV5-6 and TRBJ1-2; possible D gene TRBD1, 5 bases. Per germline, CDR1 SGHDT and CDR2 YYEEEE. The V and J ends lost 0 bases and 7 bases respectively, with 19 bases between them. CDR3 length: 16 amino acids. CDR3 in amino acids: CASSLGPGPPARGYTF. The CDR3 bases are TGTGCCAGCAGCTTGGGCCCGGGGCCACCGGCGCGTGGCTACACCTTC.

The chain links TRBV4-2 to TRBJ2-2; unclear D gene. The germline V gene has CDR1 LGHNA and CDR2 YNFKEQ. With 2 bases removed from V and 6 bases from J, the gap between germline ends came to 19 bases. This CDR3 spans 17 amino acids. DNA of the CDR3: TGTGCCAGCAGCCAACCAGTTCCCGGACCAAGGGCCGGGGAGCTGTTTTTT. The encoded protein is CASSQPVPGPRAGELFF.

V and J are TRBV18 and TRBJ1-2; D gene ambiguous. Trimming shortened V by 3 bases and J by 3 bases, and 14 bases separated the two germline ends. The germline V gene encodes CDR1 KGHSH and CDR2 LQKENI. CDR3 length equals 15 residues. The CDR3 coding sequence is TGTGCCAGCTCACCCAGCTTGGACGGATACTATGGCTACACCTTC. It is translated as CASSPSLDGYYGYTF.

The CDR3 loop is CASSSGLDNEQFF. DNA of the CDR3: TGTGCCAGCAGTAGCGGACTTGACAATGAGCAGTTCTTC. V is TRBV28 and J is TRBJ2-1, with TRBD2 as a possible D gene (5 bases). The CDR3 runs to 13 residues. V dropped 5 bases and J dropped 5 bases, with 10 bases sitting between them. CDR1 is MDHEN, CDR2 SYDVKM, per germline.

This rearrangement joins TRBV28 to TRBJ1-1, with D uncertain. V was shortened by 2 bases and J by 11 bases, with 15 bases between the two germline ends. The CDR3 is 13 amino acids. Germline CDR1 MDHEN, CDR2 SYDVKM. CDR3 sequence: CASSLSPRGWAFF. CDR3 nucleotides: TGTGCCAGCAGTTTAAGCCCCCGCGGGTGGGCTTTCTTT. Using reference TRBV28 and TRBJ1-1 for the parts outside the CDR3, the full variable domain is DVKVTQSSRYLVKRTGEKVFLECVQDMDHENMFWYRQDPGLGLRLIYFSYDVKMKEKGDIPEGYSVSREKKERFSLILESASTNQTSMYLCASSLSPRGWAFFGQGTRLTVV.

The CDR3 here is CASSLAGQGLKRTQYF. DNA for the CDR3: TGTGCCAGCAGCTTAGCAGGACAGGGGCTCAAAAGGACCCAGTACTTC. The chain couples TRBV11-1 to TRBJ2-5, with 9 bases lining up with TRBD1. CDR1 and CDR2 (germline): SGHAT, FQDESV (reference sequence). V was clipped by 0 bases and J by 7 bases; unmatched bases: 9. The CDR3 is made up of 16 amino acids. Full variable domain (remainder filled in from reference TRBV11-1 and TRBJ2-5): EAEVAQSPRYKITEKSQAVAFWCDPISGHATLYWYRQILGQGPELLVQFQDESVVDDSQLPKDRFSAERLKGVDSTLKIQPAELGDSAMYLCASSLAGQGLKRTQYFGPGTRLLVL.

This chain joins TRBV4-1 and TRBJ2-1; D might be TRBD1 (6 bases). Germline values: CDR1 MGHRA, CDR2 YSYEKL. With 4 bases removed from V and 8 bases from J, the gap between germline ends came to 15 bases. This CDR3 spans 14 amino acids. The CDR3 protein is CASSPTQGHHEQFF. CDR3 DNA sequence: TGCGCCAGCAGCCCGACACAGGGTCATCATGAGCAGTTCTTC.